Listed below are T cell receptor beta chains from one sample, sequenced in a study of OX40 agonist ivuxolimab in advanced cancers. TCRdb keeps only in-frame clones here, not all; method: immunoSEQ multiplex PCR. The sample carries 65,000 or so clones, approximately 80% recorded once. Sample: CD4+ or CD8+ T cells sorted from blood, taken in a trial of the OX40 agonist ivuxolimab. Source of these receptors: an adult with an advanced solid tumor such as melanoma, head and neck, liver or kidney cancer. The CDR3 runs from the conserved cysteine through the conserved F or W. Clone size is not always given. Where it is, it says once, few, many or a class for expanded clones.

abundance	v_gene	j_gene	len	CDR3aa
-	TRBV7-8	TRBJ1-2	17	CASSLAGTGAAYYGYTF
-	TRBV7-7	TRBJ2-5	13	CASSLGGQQTQYF
-	TRBV5-1	TRBJ2-4	17	CASSQGLAGSAKNIQYF
-	TRBV5-4	TRBJ2-7	14	CASSPRDTSYEQYF
once	TRBV7-9	TRBJ2-7	14	CASSRRDRLYEQYF
few	TRBV5-1	TRBJ2-1	15	CASSSSLRGGDEQFF
once	TRBV10-1	TRBJ2-5	16	CASSESPAGGPETQYF
few	TRBV18	TRBJ2-1	16	CASSPPARDSYNEQFF
-	TRBV11-2	TRBJ2-2	16	CASSLEAGGRTGELFF
-	TRBV6-5	TRBJ1-2	13	CASSSVRGGGYTF
-	TRBV7-2	TRBJ1-2	14	CASSFDSWNYGYTF
-	TRBV6-6	TRBJ1-5	13	CASSYSPDQPQHF
-	TRBV5-4	TRBJ2-3	16	CASSLVSGGASDTQYF
-	TRBV30	TRBJ1-4	14	CAWSVLGSNEKLFF
-	TRBV21-1	TRBJ1-2	15	CASSKASRQGYGYTF
-	TRBV6-4	TRBJ2-5	13	CASRDRDRETQYF
-	TRBV6-5	TRBJ1-2	15	CASRGPGQGASGYTF
-	TRBV2	TRBJ2-7	15	CASKDVTSGFYEQYF
few	TRBV6-6	TRBJ1-1	11	CASSYAGEAFF
once	TRBV5-1	TRBJ2-6	18	CASSLRGMGGLGANVLTF
-	TRBV10-2	TRBJ2-5	14	CASSEPPQKETQYF
-	TRBV7-9	TRBJ2-5	15	CASSPPRREGETQYF